This is a list of T cell receptor beta chains from one sample in a study of T cell responses to AZD1222 COVID-19 vaccine. TCRdb's table, derived via immunoSEQ multiplex PCR, lists solely in-frame clones and lacks some. The sample consists of roughly 200,000 clones, approximately 91% of them appearing once. Material: peripheral blood, obtained 28 days after the second AZD1222 dose. Receptors originate from an adult who received the AZD1222 COVID-19 vaccine. The CDR3 runs from the conserved cysteine through the conserved F or W. The D gene is left open where the match is weak. Clone size is shown for a subset of rows, as once, few, many or a class of expanded clone.

v_gene	abundance	d_gene	j_gene	CDR3nt	CDR3aa
TRBV3-1/TRBV3-2	NA	NA	TRBJ1-1	TGTGCCAGCAGCCAGCTAAAAAGGGCGAACACTGAAGCTTTCTTT	CASSQLKRANTEAFF
TRBV6-5	NA	TRBD2	TRBJ2-7	TGTGCCAGCAGGCGACTAGCGGGAGGGCCGGGGGAGCAGTACTTC	CASRRLAGGPGEQYF
TRBV30	NA	NA	TRBJ2-1	TGTGCCTGGAGTGTAATTCGGGCCGATCACAATGAGCAGTTCTTC	CAWSVIRADHNEQFF
TRBV5-4	NA	NA	TRBJ2-5	TGTGCCAGCAGCCACGGGAGGACCCAGTACTTC	CASSHGRTQYF
TRBV5-1	NA	TRBD1	TRBJ1-4	TGCGCCTTTCGCAGGGGGTATAATGAAAAACTGTTTTTT	CAFRRGYNEKLFF
TRBV6-6	NA	NA	TRBJ2-1	TGTGCCAGCAGTCGACCGGGACCCCTTTCCTACAATGAGCAGTTCTTC	CASSRPGPLSYNEQFF
TRBV7-2	NA	TRBD1	TRBJ2-1	TGTGCCAGCAGCTTAAGTAGGACAGGGGCTCATGAGCAGTTCTTC	CASSLSRTGAHEQFF
TRBV4-1	NA	TRBD2	TRBJ2-1	TGCGCCAGCAGACTAGCGGGGGGGCCTCGCAATGAGCAGTTCTTC	CASRLAGGPRNEQFF
TRBV10-3	NA	TRBD1	TRBJ2-4	TGTGCCATCAGTGAGTCGGGACAGGGGCTAGCCAAAAACATTCAGTACTTC	CAISESGQGLAKNIQYF
TRBV19	NA	TRBD1	TRBJ1-2	TGTGCCAGTAGTATGCAGGGGGCGATCAACTATGGCTACACCTTC	CASSMQGAINYGYTF
TRBV6-1	once	TRBD1	TRBJ1-4	TGTGCCAGCAGTGTAAGGACAGGGTCAACTAATGAAAAACTGTTTTTT	CASSVRTGSTNEKLFF
TRBV6-6	NA	NA	TRBJ1-2	TGTGCCAGCAGTCGCACAGGAAACTATGGCTACACCTTC	CASSRTGNYGYTF
TRBV6-5	NA	NA	TRBJ1-2	TGTGCCAGCAGACGAATAGCGCTTGCAGGGGATGGCTACACCTTC	CASRRIALAGDGYTF
TRBV5-5	NA	NA	TRBJ2-2	TGTGCCAGCAGCTTGGTTACTTTTGAGCCCACCGGGGAGCTGTTTTTT	CASSLVTFEPTGELFF
TRBV3-1/TRBV3-2	NA	TRBD2	TRBJ2-7	TGTGCCAGCAGCCCGGGACTAGCGGCTTACGAGCAGTACTTC	CASSPGLAAYEQYF
TRBV9	NA	NA	TRBJ2-1	TGTGCCACTTCAGGGACGCCCTACAATGAGCAGTTCTTC	CATSGTPYNEQFF
TRBV30	NA	TRBD1	TRBJ2-1	TGTGCCTGGAAGGGACAGAGTCCTTCCTACAATGAGCAGTTCTTC	CAWKGQSPSYNEQFF
TRBV27	NA	TRBD1	TRBJ1-5	TGTGCCAGCAGTCCCAGGGGGGAGTATAGCAATCAGCCCCAGCATTTT	CASSPRGEYSNQPQHF
TRBV16	NA	NA	TRBJ2-3	TGTGCCAGCAGCGATTCACCGGGGGGCTCGGCAGATACGCAGTATTTT	CASSDSPGGSADTQYF
TRBV12-5	NA	TRBD1	TRBJ2-3	TGTGCTAGTGGTTTGGTCCTGGACAGGTTGGCAGATACGCAGTATTTT	CASGLVLDRLADTQYF
TRBV19	few	TRBD1	TRBJ1-2	TGTGCCAGTAGTATTCGAGGGGGCGGCTACACCTTC	CASSIRGGGYTF
TRBV18	NA	NA	TRBJ2-5	TGTGCCAGCTCACCACAGGGTCAGCAAGAGACCCAGTACTTC	CASSPQGQQETQYF
TRBV9	NA	NA	TRBJ1-1	TGTGCCAGCAGCGTTCCTCAGGGGAACACTGAAGCTTTCTTT	CASSVPQGNTEAFF
TRBV19	NA	TRBD1	TRBJ1-5	TGTGCCAGTCGACAGGGCGGGCAGCCCCAGCATTTT	CASRQGGQPQHF
TRBV4-1	NA	TRBD1	TRBJ2-4	TGCGCCAGCAGCCAAGATGTTGACAGGGACGAACCTACGCCTTTAGCCAAAAACATTCAGTACTTC	CASSQDVDRDEPTPLAKNIQYF
TRBV25-1	once	TRBD1	TRBJ1-5	TGTGCCAGCAGTGAGGGACAGTGGAATCAGCCCCAGCATTTT	CASSEGQWNQPQHF
TRBV14	once	TRBD2	TRBJ2-3	TGTGCCAGCAGCCAAGACCAACTAGCGGGAGCAGATACGCAGTATTTT	CASSQDQLAGADTQYF
TRBV7-9	once	TRBD1	TRBJ2-5	TGTGCCAGCATCGACAGGGGGCGCCTCGAGACCCAGTACTTC	CASIDRGRLETQYF
TRBV27	NA	NA	TRBJ1-5	TGTGCCAGCAGTTTGGCATCAGGGGTGAGTCAGCCCCAGCATTTT	CASSLASGVSQPQHF
TRBV6-6	NA	NA	TRBJ2-2	TGTGCCAGCAGTTTCCTACAATTAGCAGGGGAGCTGTTTTTT	CASSFLQLAGELFF
TRBV7-2	NA	NA	TRBJ1-3	TGTGCCAGCAGCTCCGCGGGGGGAAACACCATATATTTT	CASSSAGGNTIYF
TRBV4-3	NA	NA	TRBJ1-2	TGCGCCAGCAGCCAAGAGGGCCAGGGGATTTTTGGGGACTATGGCTACACCTTC	CASSQEGQGIFGDYGYTF
TRBV5-1	NA	TRBD1	TRBJ1-4	TGCGCCAGCAGCTTGGGGACAGGGGGCGTAAAACTGTTTTTT	CASSLGTGGVKLFF
TRBV5-5	NA	TRBD1	TRBJ2-2	TGTGCCAGCAGCGACCGGACAGGGGCCACCGGGGAGCTGTTTTTT	CASSDRTGATGELFF
TRBV27	NA	TRBD2	TRBJ2-7	TGTGCCAGCAGTCCTAGCGGTATCTCCTACGAGCAGTACTTC	CASSPSGISYEQYF
TRBV18	few	NA	TRBJ2-7	TGTGCCAGCTCACAAGATAGGTACGAGCAGTACTTC	CASSQDRYEQYF
TRBV3-1/TRBV3-2	NA	NA	TRBJ1-2	TGTGCCAGCAGCCAAGTGGGCAGGTACTATGGCTACACCTTC	CASSQVGRYYGYTF
TRBV9	NA	NA	TRBJ2-1	TGTGCCAGCAGCGTAGTTAGCGGATATACATCCTTGGCGGAGCAGTTCTTC	CASSVVSGYTSLAEQFF
TRBV5-1	NA	NA	TRBJ2-3	TGCGCCAGCAGGAGGGGGTCCACAGATACGCAGTATTTT	CASRRGSTDTQYF
TRBV5-4	NA	NA	TRBJ2-1	TGTGCCAGCAGCTTGGGGGGCGATGAGCAGTTCTTC	CASSLGGDEQFF
TRBV7-2	NA	TRBD2	TRBJ2-2	TGTGCCAGCAGCTTAACCGGGGGGGCCTTGGCCGGGGAGCTGTTTTTT	CASSLTGGALAGELFF
TRBV19	NA	NA	TRBJ2-2	TGTGCCAGTAGTCGGCTCGGCAGACCCACCGGGGAGCTGTTTTTT	CASSRLGRPTGELFF
TRBV5-6	NA	NA	TRBJ1-2	TGTGCCAGCAGCTTGGCCGTAGGGTCGCCGGCCTTC	CASSLAVGSPAF
TRBV10-2	NA	NA	TRBJ1-1	TGCGCCAGCAGTGAGTCTCGGGGACAGAACACTGAAGCTTTCTTT	CASSESRGQNTEAFF
TRBV19	NA	TRBD1	TRBJ2-7	TGTGCCAGTCAGATGACAGGGGGAGTAGGCGAGCAGTACTTC	CASQMTGGVGEQYF
TRBV24-1	NA	NA	TRBJ2-3	TGTGCCACCAGTCCGGGACGAACAGATACGCAGTATTTT	CATSPGRTDTQYF
TRBV5-4	NA	NA	TRBJ1-6	TGTGCCAGCAGCTTGCCGGGGTCTGGGGATTCACCCCTCCACTTT	CASSLPGSGDSPLHF